This T cell receptor beta chain was recorded in a study of blood T cells in healthy people across ages. Each sample gave at least 6.5 million isolated PBMCs. V gave up 4 bases and J gave up 0 bases, with 20 bases separating them. CDR1 and CDR2 from the germline V gene are SGHDT and YYEEEE. The CDR3 has 17 residues. A second PCR, run for roughly 7 to 12 cycles, used a sample-barcoded 5' primer plus a J-beta primer mix. Every sample gave at least 2.5 million paired-end reads containing CDR3. MiXCR was run by TCRdb on the 5' RACE reads, yielding one entry per CDR3 protein. The sample yields roughly 800,000 distinct CDR3 sequences, roughly 40% seen once. Study conclusions and caveats: Per million T cells, TCR beta diversity dropped roughly linearly as age increased. Diversity was higher, and naive CD4+ cells more numerous, in long-lived donors than in aged donors.

Concerning this clonotype: The antigen is unknown.

This chain uses TRBV5-6 with TRBJ2-7, with D perhaps matching TRBD1 (6 bases). Sequenced sample: blood. The sequence was obtained from a young man in good health. CDR3 coding DNA: TGTGCCAGCAGCGCACTAATAACGACAGGAAGCTCCTACGAGCAGTACTTC. This gives the protein CASSALITTGSSYEQYF.